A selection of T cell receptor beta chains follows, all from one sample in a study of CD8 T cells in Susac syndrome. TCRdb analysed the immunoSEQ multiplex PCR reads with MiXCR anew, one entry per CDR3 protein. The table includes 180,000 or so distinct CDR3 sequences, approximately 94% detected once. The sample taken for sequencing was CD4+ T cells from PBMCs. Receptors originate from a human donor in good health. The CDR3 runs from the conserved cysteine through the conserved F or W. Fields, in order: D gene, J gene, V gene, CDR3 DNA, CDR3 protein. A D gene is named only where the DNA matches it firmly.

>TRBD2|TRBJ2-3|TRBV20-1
TGCACCGGGAAAGGCGGGAGCGGGCCAACAGATACGCAGTATTTT
CTGKGGSGPTDTQYF
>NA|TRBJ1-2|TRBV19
TGTGCCAGTAGTATAAACGGGGTGAACTATGGCTACACCTTC
CASSINGVNYGYTF
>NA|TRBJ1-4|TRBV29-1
TGCAGCGTTGAAGAGGACGGGTGGGCTAATGAAAAACTGTTTTTT
CSVEEDGWANEKLFF
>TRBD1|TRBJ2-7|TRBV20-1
TGCAGTGTTCGGACAGGGGGGCCTTACGAGCAGTACTTC
CSVRTGGPYEQYF
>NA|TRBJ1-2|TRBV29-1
TGCAGCGTTGTCGGGATCGTCAGGGACTATGGCTACACCTTC
CSVVGIVRDYGYTF
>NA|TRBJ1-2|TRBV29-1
TGCAGCGTTGCGTTTGGCCCCAACTATGGCTACACCTTC
CSVAFGPNYGYTF
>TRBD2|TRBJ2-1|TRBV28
TGTGCCAGCAGTATAACTAGCGGGGGCTACAATGAGCAGTTCTTC
CASSITSGGYNEQFF
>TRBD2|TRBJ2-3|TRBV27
TGTGCCGCGAGACTAGCGAGTAGCACAGATACGCAGTATTTT
CAARLASSTDTQYF
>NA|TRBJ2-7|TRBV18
TGTGCCAGCTCAGATGTGGGCCAGACCTACGAGCAGTACTTC
CASSDVGQTYEQYF
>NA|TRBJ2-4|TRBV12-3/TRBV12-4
TGTGCCAGCAGTCCCCTGGGAGCTGGGAACATTCAGTACTTC
CASSPLGAGNIQYF
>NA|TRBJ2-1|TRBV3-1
TGTGCCAGCAGCCGCGACTCCACCGGCGCGAATGAGCAGTTCTTC
CASSRDSTGANEQFF
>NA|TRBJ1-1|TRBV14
TGTGCCAGCAGCCAATACAGGGTCGAGACGGGTGAAGCTTTCTTT
CASSQYRVETGEAFF
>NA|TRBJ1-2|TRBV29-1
TGCAGCGTTGAACAGGGTGGTGGCTACACCTTC
CSVEQGGGYTF
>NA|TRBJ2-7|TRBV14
TGTGCCAGCACCTCCTCCACCCCCGACAGATACTACGAGCAGTACTTC
CASTSSTPDRYYEQYF
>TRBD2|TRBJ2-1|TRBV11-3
TGTGCCAGCAGCTTATCGCGGGGGTTTGTCAATGAGCAGTTCTTC
CASSLSRGFVNEQFF
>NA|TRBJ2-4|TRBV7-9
TGTGCCAGCAGCTTAGCGGGAGGTGCGGACATTCAGTACTTC
CASSLAGGADIQYF
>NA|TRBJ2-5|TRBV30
TGTGCCTGGACAGGGAGAGAGACCCAGTACTTC
CAWTGRETQYF
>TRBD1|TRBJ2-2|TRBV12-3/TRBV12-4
TGTGCCAGCAAGGTCACCGGACAGGGGAACACCGGGGAGCTGTTTTTT
CASKVTGQGNTGELFF
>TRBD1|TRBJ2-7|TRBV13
TGTGCCAGCAGCAAACGTATGGGGACAGGGAACTACGAGCAGTACTTC
CASSKRMGTGNYEQYF
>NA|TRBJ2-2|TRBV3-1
TGTGCCAGCAGCCAAGCCCCCCGGGCCGGGGAGCTGTTTTTT
CASSQAPRAGELFF
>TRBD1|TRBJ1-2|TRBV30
TGTGCCTGGAGACCAGGGGGGAGGTATGGCTACACCTTC
CAWRPGGRYGYTF
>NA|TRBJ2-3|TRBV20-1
TGCAGTGCTAGAAGCTGGAAAGGGGCAGATACGCAGTATTTT
CSARSWKGADTQYF